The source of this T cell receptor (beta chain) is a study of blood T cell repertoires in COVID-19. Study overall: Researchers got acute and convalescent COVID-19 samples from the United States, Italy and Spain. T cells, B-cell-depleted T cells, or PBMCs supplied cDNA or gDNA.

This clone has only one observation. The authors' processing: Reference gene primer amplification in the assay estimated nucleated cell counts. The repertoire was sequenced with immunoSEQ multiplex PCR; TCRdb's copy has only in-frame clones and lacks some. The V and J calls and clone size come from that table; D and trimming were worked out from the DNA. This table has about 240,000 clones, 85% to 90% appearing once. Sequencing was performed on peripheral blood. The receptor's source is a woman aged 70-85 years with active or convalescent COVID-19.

The CDR3 DNA is TGTGCCAGCAGCGAGGACAGGGCTAGAAACACCATATATTTT. Amino acid sequence: CASSEDRARNTIYF. The chain carries TRBV7-2 and TRBJ1-3; 8 bases are a match to TRBD1. The CDR3 runs 14 residues. Germline V gene lookup returns CDR1 SGHTA and CDR2 FQGNSA. J gave up 5 bases and V 5 bases, and 5 bases lay outside the gene matches. The variable domain in full, with the rest retrieved from reference TRBV7-2 and TRBJ1-3, is GAGVSQSPSNKVTEKGKDVELRCDPISGHTALYWYRQSLGQGLEFLIYFQGNSAPDKSGLPSDRFSAERTGGSVSTLTIQRTQQEDSAVYLCASSEDRARNTIYFGEGSWLTVV.